This TCR beta chain was recorded in a study of T cells in Graves' hyperthyroidism and ophthalmopathy. There were TCR beta CDR3 regions amplified from RNA transcripts. RT-PCR in the first round (using the HTBI primer set) targeted the TCR CDR3. MiXCR, run by TCRdb on the multiplex PCR reads, gives a single entry per CDR3 protein. The sample includes under 700,000 distinct CDR3 sequences, 46% seen only once; the top ten take approximately 8.2%. The length of the CDR3 is 12 residues. Germline lookup yields CDR1 DFQATT and CDR2 SNEGSKA (reference sequence). The receptor comes from a woman aged 18-35 years with Graves' hyperthyroidism. Sequenced sample: peripheral blood or thyroid tissue (not recorded which). V usage is TRBV20-1 and J usage is TRBJ1-2; D might be TRBD1 (6 bases). The CDR3 bases are TGCAGGGGCAAGGACAGAAGGGGTGGCTACACCTTC. Its translation is CRGKDRRGGYTF.